This T cell receptor (beta chain) was sequenced for a study of Graves' ophthalmopathy and Graves' hyperthyroidism. Notes on the study in general: Most thyroid clonotypes with frequency above 0.001 were detected in blood too.

Details on this clonotype: Its specificity is unknown.

RNA transcripts served as template for amplifying TCR beta CDR3 sequences. A first-round RT-PCR used HTBI primers, followed by a second-round multiplex PCR. TCRdb fed the multiplex PCR reads into MiXCR, producing one record per CDR3 protein. The sample includes hundreds of thousands of distinct CDR3 sequences, about a fifth of them seen just once. V was clipped by 5 bases and J by 2 bases; unmatched bases: 9. Germline V CDR1 and CDR2: MNHEY, SVGEGT. The CDR3 extends over 16 amino acids. The sequence derives from a woman aged 18-35 years with stable Graves' hyperthyroidism. Some clones in this sample may be carry-over from other donors' samples. Sequencing input: peripheral blood. The chain has TRBV6-2 or TRBV6-3 and TRBJ2-7; 10 bases line up with TRBD1. Here the CDR3 reads CASSTTGQGPTYEQYF. The CDR3 bases are TGTGCCAGCAGTACCACGGGACAGGGGCCTACCTACGAGCAGTACTTC.